The entry below describes one T cell receptor (beta chain). This study enrolled people aged roughly 18 to 100 from 24 US geographic areas. Each participant's cohort was designated according to participant-reported clinical history. The CDR3 is 16 amino acids. The V and J ends lost 3 bases and 8 bases, in that order; junction bases with no gene match: 10. The germline CDR1 and CDR2 sequences are SGHTA and FQGNSA. This record belongs to a study of blood T cell repertoires in COVID-19. As handled by the study authors: From reference gene primer amplification, estimates of nucleated cell counts were derived. Sequencing used immunoSEQ multiplex PCR; TCRdb keeps in-frame clones, though not all of them. Clone size and V and J calls were adopted from that table, with D and trimming inferred from the DNA. The sample shows over 300,000 clones, more than 75% of them seen only once.

The clonotype was recovered from a woman aged 25 to 45 with acute COVID-19. This chain joins TRBV7-2 and TRBJ2-1; TRBD1 agrees at 10 bases. Specimen: PBMCs or T cells enriched from blood (not recorded which). The CDR3 reads CASSLSATGGVYEQFF. The CDR3 region has the DNA TGTGCCAGCAGCTTGTCGGCGACAGGGGGCGTCTATGAGCAGTTCTTC.